This TCR beta chain was identified in a study of regulatory T cells in long-lasting Graves disease. The V end was cut by 0 bases, the J end by 1 base, with 13 bases between. CDR3 length: 17 residues. CDR1 is SGHAT, CDR2 FQNNGV, per germline. Indicated time point: persistent/refractory GD, antithyroid drugs over 5 years with positive TRAb. With RNA extracted from PBMCs as input, the TCR library was made. American Thyroid Association guidelines served as the basis for diagnosing Graves' disease. Study-wide points: Favoring TRBV28, TRBJ1-2 and TRBJ2-5 was a feature seen in persistent disease. Persistent Graves' patients possessed reduced TCR diversity relative to recently diagnosed ones. Persistent patients shared more public clonotypes (about 3,000) than newly diagnosed patients (about 970).

To make TCR beta libraries, researchers used iRepertoire HTBI primers and Arm-PCR of CDR3 regions. TCRdb ran MiXCR on the multiplex PCR reads and lists one entry per CDR3 protein. The data contain approximately 380,000 distinct CDR3 sequences, about 20% of them singletons. This clonotype was detected a few times. What it recognizes is unknown. This TCR derives from a female donor with Graves disease. The rearrangement links TRBV11-2 to TRBJ1-3; no definite D call. The specimen comprised peripheral blood mononuclear cells (PBMCs), sampled when the disease was refractory, from a patient treated with antithyroid drugs. The DNA for the CDR3 is TGTGCCAGCAGCTTAGAGCAGCGGCGGATTTCTGGAAACACCATATATTTT. Protein sequence: CASSLEQRRISGNTIYF.